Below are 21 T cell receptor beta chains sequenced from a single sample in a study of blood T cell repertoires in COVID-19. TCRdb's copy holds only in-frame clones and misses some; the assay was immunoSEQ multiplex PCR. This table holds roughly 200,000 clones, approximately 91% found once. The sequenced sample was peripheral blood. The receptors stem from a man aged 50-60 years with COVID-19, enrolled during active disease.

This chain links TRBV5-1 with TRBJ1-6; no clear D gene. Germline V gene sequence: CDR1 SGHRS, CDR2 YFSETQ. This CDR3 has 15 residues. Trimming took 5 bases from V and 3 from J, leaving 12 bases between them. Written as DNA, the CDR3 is TGCGCCAGCAGTTGGCAGGCGGGCTATAATTCACCCCTCCACTTT. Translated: CASSWQAGYNSPLHF.

The DNA for the CDR3 is TGTGCCAGCTCACAGGGACACTCCCTCACTGAAGCTTTCTTT. Translating gives CASSQGHSLTEAFF. The chain links TRBV18 to TRBJ1-1, with a weak D call TRBD1 (6 bases). V dropped 4 bases and J dropped 4 bases, with 13 bases sitting between them. This CDR3 region has 14 residues. Per the germline V gene, CDR1 is KGHSH and CDR2 is LQKENI.

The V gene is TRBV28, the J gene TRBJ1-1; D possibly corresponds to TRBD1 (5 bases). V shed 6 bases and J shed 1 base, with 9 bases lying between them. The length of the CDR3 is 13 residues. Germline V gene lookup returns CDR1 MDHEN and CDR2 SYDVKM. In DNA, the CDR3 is TGTGCCAGCAGGAACACAGGGAACACTGAAGCTTTCTTT. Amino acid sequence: CASRNTGNTEAFF.

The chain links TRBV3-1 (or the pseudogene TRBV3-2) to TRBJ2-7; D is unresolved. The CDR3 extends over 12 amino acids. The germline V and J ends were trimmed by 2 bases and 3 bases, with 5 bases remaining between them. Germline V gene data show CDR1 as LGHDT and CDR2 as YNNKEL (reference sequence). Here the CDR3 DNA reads TGTGCCAGCAGCCAACCCAGCTACGAGCAGTACTTC. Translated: CASSQPSYEQYF.

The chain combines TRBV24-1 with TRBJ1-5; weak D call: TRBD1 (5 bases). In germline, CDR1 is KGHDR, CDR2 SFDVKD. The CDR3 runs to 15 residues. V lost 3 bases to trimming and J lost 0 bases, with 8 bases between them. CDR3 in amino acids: CATSDVTVSNQPQHF. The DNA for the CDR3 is TGTGCCACCAGTGATGTGACAGTTAGCAATCAGCCCCAGCATTTT.

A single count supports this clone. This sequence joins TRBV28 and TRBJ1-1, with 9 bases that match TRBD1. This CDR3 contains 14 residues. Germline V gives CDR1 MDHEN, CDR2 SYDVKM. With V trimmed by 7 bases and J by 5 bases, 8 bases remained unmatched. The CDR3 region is CASNMDRGRTEAFF. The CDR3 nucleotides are TGTGCCAGCAACATGGACAGGGGCCGGACTGAAGCTTTCTTT.

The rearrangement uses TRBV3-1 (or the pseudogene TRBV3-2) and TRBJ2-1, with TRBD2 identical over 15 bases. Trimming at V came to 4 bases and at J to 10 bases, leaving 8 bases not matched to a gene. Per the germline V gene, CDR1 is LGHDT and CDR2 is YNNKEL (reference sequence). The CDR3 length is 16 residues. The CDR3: CASSLDGLAGGREQFF. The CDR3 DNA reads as TGTGCCAGCAGCCTGGACGGACTAGCGGGGGGGCGAGAGCAGTTCTTC.

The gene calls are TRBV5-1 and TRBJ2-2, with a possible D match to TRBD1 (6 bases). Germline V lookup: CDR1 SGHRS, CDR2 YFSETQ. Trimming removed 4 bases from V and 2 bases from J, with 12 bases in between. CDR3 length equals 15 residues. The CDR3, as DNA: TGCGCCAGCAGCCCTGAGGGACAAAACACCGGGGAGCTGTTTTTT. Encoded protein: CASSPEGQNTGELFF.

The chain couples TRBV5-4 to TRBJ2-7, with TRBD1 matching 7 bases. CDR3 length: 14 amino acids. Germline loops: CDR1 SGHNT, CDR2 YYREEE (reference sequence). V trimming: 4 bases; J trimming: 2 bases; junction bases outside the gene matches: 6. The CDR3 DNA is TGTGCCAGCAGCCGCACGGGACAGCCCTACGAGCAGTACTTC. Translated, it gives CASSRTGQPYEQYF.

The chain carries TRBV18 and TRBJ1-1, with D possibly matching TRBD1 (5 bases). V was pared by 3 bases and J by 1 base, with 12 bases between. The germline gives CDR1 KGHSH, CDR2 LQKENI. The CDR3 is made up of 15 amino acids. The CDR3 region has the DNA TGTGCCAGCTCACCTACCGTGACAGCGAACACTGAAGCTTTCTTT. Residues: CASSPTVTANTEAFF. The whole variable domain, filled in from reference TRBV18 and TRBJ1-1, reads NAGVMQNPRHLVRRRGQEARLRCSPMKGHSHVYWYRQLPEEGLKFMVYLQKENIIDESGMPKERFSAEFPKEGPSILRIQQVVRGDSAAYFCASSPTVTANTEAFFGQGTRLTVV.

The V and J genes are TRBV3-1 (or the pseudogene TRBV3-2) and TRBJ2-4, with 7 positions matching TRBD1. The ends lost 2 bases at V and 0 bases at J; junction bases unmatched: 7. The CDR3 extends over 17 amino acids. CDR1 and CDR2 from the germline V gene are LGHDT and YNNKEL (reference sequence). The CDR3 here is CASSQIGTAQAKNIQYF. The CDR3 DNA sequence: TGTGCCAGCAGCCAAATAGGGACAGCCCAAGCCAAAAACATTCAGTACTTC.

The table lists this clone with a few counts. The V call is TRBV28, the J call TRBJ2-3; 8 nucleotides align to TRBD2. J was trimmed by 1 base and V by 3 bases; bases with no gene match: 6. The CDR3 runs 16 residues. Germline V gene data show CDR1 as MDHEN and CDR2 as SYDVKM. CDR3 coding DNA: TGTGCCAGCAGTTTGAGCGGGAGTTACGGCACAGATACGCAGTATTTT. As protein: CASSLSGSYGTDTQYF.

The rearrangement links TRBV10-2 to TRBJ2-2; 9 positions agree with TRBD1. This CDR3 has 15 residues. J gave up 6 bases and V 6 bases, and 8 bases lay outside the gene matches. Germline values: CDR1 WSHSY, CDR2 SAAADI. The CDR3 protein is CASSRDRALSGELFF. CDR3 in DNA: TGCGCCAGCAGCCGGGACAGGGCATTGTCCGGGGAGCTGTTTTTT.

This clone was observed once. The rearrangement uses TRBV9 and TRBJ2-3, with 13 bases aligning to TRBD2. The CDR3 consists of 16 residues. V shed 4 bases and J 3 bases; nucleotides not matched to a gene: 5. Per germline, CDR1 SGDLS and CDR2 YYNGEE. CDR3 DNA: TGTGCCAGCAGCATTACTAGCGGGGGGGCTACAGATACGCAGTATTTT. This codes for CASSITSGGATDTQYF.

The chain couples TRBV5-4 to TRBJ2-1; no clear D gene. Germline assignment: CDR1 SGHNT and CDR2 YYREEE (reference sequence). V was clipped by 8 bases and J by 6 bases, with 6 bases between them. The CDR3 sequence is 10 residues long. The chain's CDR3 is CASEINEQFF. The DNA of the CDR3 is TGTGCCAGTGAGATCAATGAGCAGTTCTTC.

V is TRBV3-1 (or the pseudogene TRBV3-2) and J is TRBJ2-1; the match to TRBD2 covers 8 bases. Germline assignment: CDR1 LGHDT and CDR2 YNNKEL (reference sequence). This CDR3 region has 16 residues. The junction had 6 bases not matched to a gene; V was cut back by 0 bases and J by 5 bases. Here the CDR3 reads CASSQDLASGHNEQFF. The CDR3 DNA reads TGTGCCAGCAGCCAAGATTTGGCTAGCGGGCACAATGAGCAGTTCTTC.

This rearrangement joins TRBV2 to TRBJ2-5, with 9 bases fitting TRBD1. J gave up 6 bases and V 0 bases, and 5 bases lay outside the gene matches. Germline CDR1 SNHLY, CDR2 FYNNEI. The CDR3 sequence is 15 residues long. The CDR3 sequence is CASSEAVDRGQTQYF. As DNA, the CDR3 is TGTGCCAGCAGTGAAGCGGTGGACAGGGGACAGACCCAGTACTTC.

The CDR3 region is CASSQQWDRTPLEAFF. The CDR3 coding sequence is TGCGCCAGCAGCCAACAATGGGACAGGACACCACTTGAAGCTTTCTTT. The rearrangement joins TRBV5-1 to TRBJ1-1, with 8 bases identical to TRBD1. This CDR3 is 16 amino acids long. CDR1 is SGHRS, CDR2 YFSETQ, per germline. V gave up 4 bases and J gave up 7 bases; unmatched junction bases: 15.

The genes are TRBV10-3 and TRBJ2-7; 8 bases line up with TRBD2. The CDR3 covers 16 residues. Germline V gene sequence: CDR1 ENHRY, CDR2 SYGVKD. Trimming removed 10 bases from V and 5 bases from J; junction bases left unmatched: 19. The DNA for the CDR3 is TGTGCCACCTCGCCAAGTAGCGGGAAATTTCGCAACGAGCAGTACTTC. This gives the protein CATSPSSGKFRNEQYF.

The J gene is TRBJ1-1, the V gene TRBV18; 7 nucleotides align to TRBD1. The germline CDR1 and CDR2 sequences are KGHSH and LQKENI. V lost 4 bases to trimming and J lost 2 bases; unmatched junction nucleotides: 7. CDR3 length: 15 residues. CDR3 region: CASSLGGAGNTEAFF. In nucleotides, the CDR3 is TGTGCCAGCTCACTAGGGGGCGCGGGAAACACTGAAGCTTTCTTT. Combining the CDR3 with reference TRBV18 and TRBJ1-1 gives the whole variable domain NAGVMQNPRHLVRRRGQEARLRCSPMKGHSHVYWYRQLPEEGLKFMVYLQKENIIDESGMPKERFSAEFPKEGPSILRIQQVVRGDSAAYFCASSLGGAGNTEAFFGQGTRLTVV.

The CDR3 reads CASSLVSTRAYEQYF. The CDR3 nucleotides read TGTGCCAGCAGCTTAGTATCCACCCGGGCCTACGAGCAGTACTTC. The chain has TRBV7-6 and TRBJ2-7; D uncertain. Germline CDR1 is SGHVS and CDR2 is FNYEAQ. Trimming removed 1 base from V and 2 bases from J, with 12 bases in between. The CDR3 covers 15 residues.